These 9 T cell receptor beta chains were all obtained from the same sample, sequenced in a study of cytomegalovirus exposure and HLA in healthy donors. The repertoire was sequenced with immunoSEQ multiplex PCR; TCRdb's copy has only in-frame clones and lacks some. The sample shows over 110,000 clones, 84% of them seen only once. Sequencing used PBMCs. Receptors were obtained from a woman younger than 45 in good health and CMV-seronegative.

The J gene is TRBJ1-6, the V gene TRBV10-3, with D hard to call. V was clipped by 0 bases and J by 8 bases, with 8 bases between them. The germline V gene has CDR1 ENHRY and CDR2 SYGVKD. The CDR3 sequence is 14 residues long. This chain's CDR3 is CAISESGRDSPLHF. CDR3 nucleotide sequence: TGTGCCATCAGTGAGTCGGGCAGAGATTCACCCCTCCACTTT.

The chain has TRBV13 and TRBJ2-2, with TRBD2 identical over 9 bases. V was clipped by 6 bases and J by 2 bases; unmatched bases: 7. CDR1 and CDR2 from the germline V gene are PRHDT and FYEKMQ (reference sequence). The CDR3 consists of 16 residues. In DNA form, the CDR3 reads TGTGCCAGCAGTGAACTGCGGGGGGGCAACACCGGGGAGCTGTTTTTT. Translated, it gives CASSELRGGNTGELFF.

V usage is TRBV2 and J usage is TRBJ2-1; possibly TRBD2 for D (6 bases). CDR3 size: 12 residues. Deletions cut 6 bases from V and 4 bases from J, with 7 bases between. Germline CDR1 SNHLY, CDR2 FYNNEI. CDR3 loop: CASRGGYNEQFF. DNA for the CDR3: TGTGCCAGCAGGGGGGGTTACAATGAGCAGTTCTTC.

This clone came up a few times. The chain links TRBV13 to TRBJ2-7; a possible D gene is TRBD1 (6 bases). Trimming took 4 bases from V and 7 from J, leaving 23 bases between them. The CDR3 has 16 amino acids. Germline V gives CDR1 PRHDT, CDR2 FYEKMQ (reference sequence). As DNA, the CDR3 is TGTGCCAGCAGCTCCGCCGATCTGACAGGTCCGGGAGAGCAGTACTTC. Encoded protein: CASSSADLTGPGEQYF. The whole variable domain, filled in from reference TRBV13 and TRBJ2-7, reads AAGVIQSPRHLIKEKRETATLKCYPIPRHDTVYWYQQGPGQDPQFLISFYEKMQSDKGSIPDRFSAQQFSDYHSELNMSSLELGDSALYFCASSSADLTGPGEQYFGPGTRLTVT.

The CDR3 DNA follows: TGCAGTGCTACGGGATCCTATGGCTACACCTTC. Protein: CSATGSYGYTF. The V and J genes are TRBV20-1 and TRBJ1-2; D gene unclear. Germline V gene sequence: CDR1 DFQATT, CDR2 SNEGSKA (reference sequence). The CDR3 loop spans 11 amino acids. The V and J ends lost 4 bases and 4 bases respectively, with 7 bases between them.

CDR3: CASSMDRVYCSILHEQFF. CDR3 coding DNA: TGTGCCAGCAGTATGGACAGGGTTTACTGTTCCATTCTACATGAGCAGTTCTTC. The gene calls are TRBV27 and TRBJ2-1, with 8 bases matching TRBD1. J lost 8 bases, V lost 5 bases, and 20 bases had no gene match. The germline V gene has CDR1 MNHEY and CDR2 SMNVEV (reference sequence). This CDR3 has 18 residues.

This chain links TRBV9 with TRBJ2-1, with 11 bases that match TRBD2. V gave up 0 bases and J gave up 3 bases; unmatched junction bases: 8. Germline values: CDR1 SGDLS, CDR2 YYNGEE. The CDR3 has 18 amino acids. The CDR3 sequence is CASSVATSGGFNYNEQFF. CDR3 nucleotides: TGTGCCAGCAGCGTAGCTACTAGCGGGGGATTTAACTACAATGAGCAGTTCTTC.

The V and J genes are TRBV28 and TRBJ1-6; possible D gene TRBD1, 6 bases. This CDR3 contains 14 residues. Trimming took 5 bases from V and 10 from J, leaving 15 bases between them. Germline assignment: CDR1 MDHEN and CDR2 SYDVKM. The CDR3: CASSPGQRHSPLHF. CDR3 bases: TGTGCCAGCAGTCCCGGACAGAGGCACTCACCCCTCCACTTT.

The rearrangement joins TRBV4-1 to TRBJ1-2; tentative D call: TRBD1 (5 bases). V dropped 0 bases and J dropped 4 bases, with 15 bases sitting between them. CDR1 and CDR2 (germline): MGHRA, YSYEKL. CDR3 length equals 16 residues. The CDR3 here is CASSQDGVGASYGYTF. The CDR3 bases are TGCGCCAGCAGCCAAGATGGGGTAGGGGCGAGCTATGGCTACACCTTC.